The clone carrying this T cell receptor beta chain was counted a few times. TCRdb's table, derived via immunoSEQ multiplex PCR, lists solely in-frame clones and lacks some. This sample has around 20,000 clones, with around 84% found just once. The record originates from a study of control samples from healthy donors and cancer patients. The CDR3 extends over 15 amino acids. The V gene end was trimmed by 0 bases and the J gene end by 3 bases; junction bases not matched to a gene: 2. Germline V gives CDR1 MNHEY, CDR2 SVGAGI. This sequence joins TRBV6-5 and TRBJ1-1; 9 bases are shared with TRBD1. The sequence derives from a woman in her 70s with colorectal cancer. Sequencing was performed on PBMCs. The CDR3 loop reads CASSYSGTGYTEAFF. The CDR3 bases are TGTGCCAGCAGTTACTCAGGGACAGGGTACACTGAAGCTTTCTTT.